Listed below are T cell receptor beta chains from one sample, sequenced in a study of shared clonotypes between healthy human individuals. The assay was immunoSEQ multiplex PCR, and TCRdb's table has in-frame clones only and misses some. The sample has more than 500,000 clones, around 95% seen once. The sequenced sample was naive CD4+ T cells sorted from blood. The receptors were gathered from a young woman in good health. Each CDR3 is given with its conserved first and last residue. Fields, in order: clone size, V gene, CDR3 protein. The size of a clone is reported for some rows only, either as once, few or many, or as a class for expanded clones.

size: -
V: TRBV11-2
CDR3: CASSRGQGAIETQYF

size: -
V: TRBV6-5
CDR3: CASRHRRTGPYEQYF

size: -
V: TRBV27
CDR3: CASSSQGRQPQHF

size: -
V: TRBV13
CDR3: CASSLQTGRGPDTQYF

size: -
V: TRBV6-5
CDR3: CASSNPGTDGYTF

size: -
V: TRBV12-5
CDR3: CASGLQGATEAFF

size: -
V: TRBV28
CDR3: CASSRNGRGPLYF

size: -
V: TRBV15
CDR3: CATSRDIDGLGNEQFF

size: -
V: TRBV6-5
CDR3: CASRRATNEKLFF

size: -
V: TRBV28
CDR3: CASSLRYSLQYF

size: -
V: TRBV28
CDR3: CASSRHYSGNTIYF

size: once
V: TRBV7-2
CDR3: CASSPVDTQYF

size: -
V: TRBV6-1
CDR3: CASMALLSSYNEQFF

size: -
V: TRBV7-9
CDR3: CASSFAATGNTEAFF

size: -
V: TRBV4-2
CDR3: CASSQGASRGSETQYF

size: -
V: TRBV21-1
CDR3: CASSKEVISGHQETQYF

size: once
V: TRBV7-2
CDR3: CASSLDPYEQYF

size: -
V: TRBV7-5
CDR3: CASSYLAGLYNEQFF

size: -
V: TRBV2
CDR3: CASRGLAGSYEQYF

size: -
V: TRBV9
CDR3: CASSVAWGARRVEQYF

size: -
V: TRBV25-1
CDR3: CASSEYRDFTDTQYF

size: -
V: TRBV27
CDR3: CASSLGVRSGYGYTF

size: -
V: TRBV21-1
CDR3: CASSKARSGMDYYEQYF

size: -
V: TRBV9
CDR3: CASSVAGNHYNEQFF

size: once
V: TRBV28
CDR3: CASSLRLGEGEQFF

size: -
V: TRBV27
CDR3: CASSLISSSYNEQFF

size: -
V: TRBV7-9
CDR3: CASSLYSGEAFF

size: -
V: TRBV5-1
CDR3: CASSWGLASSYNEQFF

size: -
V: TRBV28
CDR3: CASIDQGSSYEQYF

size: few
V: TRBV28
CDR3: CASSLLGQPQHF

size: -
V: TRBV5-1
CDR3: CASSLGSLNTGELFF

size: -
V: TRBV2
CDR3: CASGVAGGPQDTQYF

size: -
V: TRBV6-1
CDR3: CASSEDSSGSARGTQYF

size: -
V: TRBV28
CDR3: CASSPRYRGMGQPQHF

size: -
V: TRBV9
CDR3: CASTYAMNTEAFF

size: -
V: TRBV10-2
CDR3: CASSESSIMGGAKNIQYF

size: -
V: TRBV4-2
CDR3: CASSQAQGAGDTEAFF

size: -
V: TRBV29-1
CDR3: CSAHLGNTEAFF

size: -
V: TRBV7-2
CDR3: CASSLGGLAGFLYEQYF

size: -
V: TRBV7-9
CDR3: CASSLLQGAVGAEAFF

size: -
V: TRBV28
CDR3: CASNIGQAHSGKQYF

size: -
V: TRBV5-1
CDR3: CASTLDPNNEKLFF

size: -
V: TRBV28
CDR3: CASSLTVTYEQYF

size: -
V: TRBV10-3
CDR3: CAISSSGINEQFF

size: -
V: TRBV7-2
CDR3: CASSQPQGSSGYTF

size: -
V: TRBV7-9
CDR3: CASSLVDIPNEKLFF

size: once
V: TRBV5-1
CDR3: CASSFDAYGASTDTQYF

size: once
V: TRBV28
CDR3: CASSPGGRTDTQYF

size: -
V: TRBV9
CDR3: CASSVVTSGSNEQFF

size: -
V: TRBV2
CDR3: CANLRDRGRGDTQYF

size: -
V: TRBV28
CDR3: CAIQEGGSVSEQYF

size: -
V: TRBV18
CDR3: CASSPGRQVSGANVLTF

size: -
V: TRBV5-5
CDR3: CASSLESQGAGEKLFF

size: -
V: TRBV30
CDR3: CAFYRTANTGELFF

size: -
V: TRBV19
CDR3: CASSIEGTDLAKNIQYF

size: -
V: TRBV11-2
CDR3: CASSFFGGADTQYF

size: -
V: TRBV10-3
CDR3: CAISETSGISYEQYF

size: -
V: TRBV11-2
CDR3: CASSFLPGASGANVLTF

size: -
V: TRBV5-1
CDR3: CASVTGDTGELFF

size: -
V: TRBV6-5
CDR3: CASSYEGGANYGYTF